Shown below are 3 T cell receptor beta chains from a single sample sequenced in a study of graft-versus-host responses after intestinal transplantation. Libraries were prepared by immunoSEQ multiplex PCR; TCRdb keeps only in-frame clonotypes and omits some of them. The sample lists about 39,000 clones; roughly 89% were seen once. The sequencing here drew on PBMCs, taken about nine months after transplant. The source is a human patient who received an intestinal transplant, so some T cells may come from the graft donor.

This chain connects TRBV19 to TRBJ2-5; D is possibly TRBD1 (6 bases). The J call may be incorrect, as the DNA end agrees better with TRBJ2-7. The CDR3 length is 13 residues. The germline CDR1 and CDR2 sequences are LNHDA and SQIVND (reference sequence). CDR3 nucleotide sequence: TGTGCCAGTAGTATTCGGACAGCCTACGAGCAGTACTTC. Its protein is CASSIRTAYEQYF.

This sequence joins TRBV14 and TRBJ1-6, with 7 bases aligning to TRBD1. The V and J ends lost 6 bases and 6 bases, in that order; junction bases with no gene match: 17. CDR3 length equals 18 residues. Germline CDR1 reads SGHDN; CDR2 reads FVKESK. The CDR3 loop is CASRLNGEGGAVNSPLHF. DNA of the CDR3: TGTGCCAGCAGGCTTAACGGAGAAGGGGGCGCGGTTAATTCACCCCTCCACTTT.

This clone was detected only a few times. The rearrangement uses TRBV5-6 and TRBJ1-5; 7 nucleotides align to TRBD1. CDR3 length equals 16 residues. The trim removed 4 bases at V and 4 bases at J, leaving 11 bases unmatched. Germline CDR1 reads SGHDT; CDR2 reads YYEEEE. CDR3 region: CASSAGRGGINQPQHF. The CDR3 coding sequence is TGTGCCAGCAGCGCTGGCCGAGGGGGCATTAATCAGCCCCAGCATTTT.